The sequence of this T cell receptor beta chain was determined in a study of spatial heterogeneity in lung cancer. Whole-study context: Detected sequences consistently included more beta-chain ones than alpha-chain ones. Averaged across combinations, each unique TCR and UMI pairing appeared more than ten times in raw reads, which were uncorrected.

TCRdb re-derived calls from the 5' RACE reads in MiXCR, one entry per CDR3 protein. The sample records approximately 81,000 distinct CDR3 sequences, around 12% being singletons. Time point meaning: sample taken at primary tumor resection. Whole RNA, which was extracted from tumor, nontumor lung tissue or frozen PBMC, was sequenced without any cell sorting. The donors were 70 or so patients with non-small cell lung cancer that was early-stage and untreated. This CDR3 contains 14 residues. The ends were cut back, 5 bases at V and 2 bases at J, with 12 bases in the middle. The V gene's germline CDR1 is SNHLY and CDR2 FYNNEI. This clonotype was recorded a few times.

The origin of this receptor is a male donor with early-stage non-small cell lung cancer. The sequences come from PBMCs, collected at surgery. The chain joins TRBV2 to TRBJ2-5; D unresolved. CDR3 loop: CASSLRTSQETQYF. The CDR3 DNA reads as TGTGCCAGCAGTTTAAGGACGAGTCAAGAGACCCAGTACTTC.